This T cell receptor beta chain was sequenced during a study of memory CD4+ T cells and cytomegalovirus serostatus. The length of the CDR3 is 17 residues. Germline V gene lookup returns CDR1 MDHEN and CDR2 SYDVKM. V was clipped by 7 bases and J by 6 bases, with 28 bases between them. In the study's own analysis: Out-of-frame sequences were removed, leaving 2 million to 2.5 million distinct TCRbeta sequences. The data were produced by immunoSEQ multiplex PCR, yet TCRdb's version contains in-frame clones alone and is incomplete. The V and J calls and clone size were taken over from that table, and D and trimming were inferred from the DNA. The repertoire holds just under 95,000 clones, with 75% to 85% as singletons. This clone was seen only once. Single viable CD3+CD4+CD8-CD45RO+ cells were sorted as the memory CD4+ T cells. CMV serostatus came from serum IgG against pp150, pp28, p38, p52.

The chain recombines TRBV28 with TRBJ2-7, with D perhaps matching TRBD2 (6 bases). The source material was memory CD4+ T cells from blood. The origin of this receptor is an adult in good health and CMV-seropositive. The chain's CDR3 is CASTYTGGSITSLEQYF. The CDR3, as DNA: TGTGCCAGCACGTACACTGGGGGGTCAATAACGTCCCTCGAGCAGTACTTC.